This T cell receptor beta chain was retrieved from a study of T cell changes during pregnancy in multiple sclerosis. Notes on this clone: One end of the junction does not line up with germline, which may come from a read error.

The CDR3 loop spans 14 amino acids. From germline, CDR1 is SSHAT and CDR2 FNYEAQ (reference sequence). The method was immunoSEQ multiplex PCR; TCRdb's version includes in-frame clones alone and lacks a portion of them. This table has more than 40,000 clones, approximately 92% appearing once. The J gene is TRBJ2-1, the V gene TRBV7-7; D ambiguous. This clonotype was obtained from a female donor with multiple sclerosis, enrolled in a pregnancy study. This sample comprised CD4+ T cells from peripheral blood mononuclear cells, obtained in the third trimester of pregnancy. The CDR3 DNA follows: TGTGCTAGCAGCTTAGACCGACTGAGCGCTGAGCAGTTCTTC. This encodes CASSLDRLSAEQFF.